This is a list of T cell receptor beta chains from one sample in a study of blood T cell repertoires in COVID-19. Repertoires were generated with immunoSEQ multiplex PCR, while TCRdb's copy carries only in-frame clones and drops some. Of under 400,000 clones listed, 90% are singletons. The sample taken for sequencing was peripheral blood. The receptors stem from a woman aged 25-40 years with COVID-19, enrolled during active disease. Each CDR3 is given with its conserved first and last residue. The order of the fields is J gene, V gene, D gene, clone size, CDR3 DNA, CDR3 protein. The D gene is left open where the match is weak. Clone size is shown for a subset of rows, as once, few, many or a class of expanded clone.

j_gene: TRBJ1-5; v_gene: TRBV7-8; d_gene: -; abundance: -; CDR3nt: TGTGCCAGCAGCTTAGGCCAGGGCAATCAGCCCCAGCATTTT; CDR3aa: CASSLGQGNQPQHF
j_gene: TRBJ1-2; v_gene: TRBV7-9; d_gene: TRBD1; abundance: -; CDR3nt: TGTGCCAGCAGCTTAGGAGGACAGGGGGCTCTTGTTAACTATGGCTACACCTTC; CDR3aa: CASSLGGQGALVNYGYTF
j_gene: TRBJ1-6; v_gene: TRBV14; d_gene: -; abundance: -; CDR3nt: TGTGCCAGCAGCCAAGGACAGGCCAGAAATTCACCCCTCCACTTT; CDR3aa: CASSQGQARNSPLHF
j_gene: TRBJ2-1; v_gene: TRBV10-3; d_gene: TRBD2; abundance: -; CDR3nt: TGTGCCATCAGGGCCGGACTAGATTCCTACAATGAGCAGTTCTTC; CDR3aa: CAIRAGLDSYNEQFF
j_gene: TRBJ1-5; v_gene: TRBV7-8; d_gene: -; abundance: -; CDR3nt: TGTGCCAGCAGCCCCCGGACAGTAGGAAGCAATCAGCCCCAGCATTTT; CDR3aa: CASSPRTVGSNQPQHF
j_gene: TRBJ2-7; v_gene: TRBV7-8; d_gene: -; abundance: once; CDR3nt: TGTGCCAGCAGCTTAGTAGGTGGGAGCCAGGCCGAGCAGTACTTC; CDR3aa: CASSLVGGSQAEQYF
j_gene: TRBJ2-1; v_gene: TRBV20-1; d_gene: -; abundance: -; CDR3nt: TGCAGTGCTAGTGGCGGACAGCCCAATGAGCAGTTCTTC; CDR3aa: CSASGGQPNEQFF
j_gene: TRBJ1-4; v_gene: TRBV7-8; d_gene: TRBD1; abundance: -; CDR3nt: TGTGCCAGCAGCCCCAGGACCCCAGGGGGCGGAGAAAAACTGTTTTTT; CDR3aa: CASSPRTPGGGEKLFF
j_gene: TRBJ2-7; v_gene: TRBV9; d_gene: TRBD2; abundance: -; CDR3nt: TGTGCCAGCAGCGAGGGGACTAGCGGGACCTCGACCTACGAGCAGTACTTC; CDR3aa: CASSEGTSGTSTYEQYF
j_gene: TRBJ1-2; v_gene: TRBV19; d_gene: TRBD1; abundance: -; CDR3nt: TGTGCCAGTAGTAAGGGACAGGGGTTGGACTATGGCTACACCTTC; CDR3aa: CASSKGQGLDYGYTF
j_gene: TRBJ2-6; v_gene: TRBV25-1; d_gene: -; abundance: -; CDR3nt: TGTGCCAGCAGTGAATTAAACTCTGGGGCCAACGTCCTGACTTTC; CDR3aa: CASSELNSGANVLTF
j_gene: TRBJ1-2; v_gene: TRBV5-1; d_gene: -; abundance: -; CDR3nt: TGCGCCAGCAGCCCCGACAGGACTGCTTCATGGGGCTACACCTTC; CDR3aa: CASSPDRTASWGYTF
j_gene: TRBJ2-1; v_gene: TRBV7-9; d_gene: TRBD2; abundance: -; CDR3nt: TGTGCCAGCCCGAGGACTAGCGGGAGGGTAGCCTACAATGAGCAGTTCTTC; CDR3aa: CASPRTSGRVAYNEQFF
j_gene: TRBJ1-1; v_gene: TRBV12-3/TRBV12-4; d_gene: -; abundance: few; CDR3nt: TGTGCCAGCAGCCCCCTGGCTAACACTGAAGCTTTCTTT; CDR3aa: CASSPLANTEAFF
j_gene: TRBJ2-3; v_gene: TRBV9; d_gene: -; abundance: -; CDR3nt: TGTGCCAGCAGCGTAGCACTCACAGATACGCAGTATTTT; CDR3aa: CASSVALTDTQYF